The next 9 T cell receptor beta chains were all read from a single sample in a study of kidney transplant recipient with SARS-CoV-2 infection. MiXCR, run by TCRdb on the reads, gives a single entry per CDR3 protein. This table holds about 240,000 distinct CDR3 sequences, under 35% found once. Here the sequenced sample was a blood sample, taken at baseline and on roughly day 120 from a kidney transplant recipient. All receptors come from a young adult male patient who had COVID-19 and was a kidney transplant recipient. Some T cells may have originated in the graft donor.

As for this clonotype: One end of the junction does not line up with germline, which may come from a read error. V usage is TRBV7-3 and J usage is TRBJ2-1; D assignment may be TRBD1 or TRBD2 (5 bases each). Per the germline V gene, CDR1 is SGHTA and CDR2 is FQGTGA. This CDR3 comprises 14 residues. The CDR3 coding sequence is TGTGTCAGCAGCTTAGGACCCAATACCCCGGGGCTGTTCTTC. It yields the protein CVSSLGPNTPGLFF. Based on the CDR3 plus reference TRBV7-3 and TRBJ2-1, the full variable domain is GAGVSQTPSNKVTEKGKYVELRCDPISGHTALYWYRQSLGQGPEFLIYFQGTGAADDSGLPNDRFFAVRPEGSVSTLKIQRTERGDSAVYLCVSSLGPNTPGLFFGPGTRLTVL.

This clonotype was seen many times. The chain employs TRBV6-4 and TRBJ1-2; no definite D call. The V gene lost 5 bases and the J gene lost 4 bases, with 23 bases spanning the gap. Germline V gene lookup returns CDR1 MRHNA and CDR2 SNTAGT. CDR3 length: 17 residues. The chain's CDR3 is CASSKSHSHGKTYGYTF. CDR3 nucleotides: TGTGCCAGCAGTAAATCGCACTCACACGGAAAGACCTATGGCTACACCTTC.

This clonotype showed up just a few times. This chain joins TRBV5-4 and TRBJ2-7; D uncertain. V was trimmed by 0 bases and J by 3 bases, leaving 7 bases between them. The CDR3 extends over 13 amino acids. CDR1 and CDR2 (germline): SGHNT, YYREEE (reference sequence). CDR3 coding DNA: TGTGCCAGCAGCTTGGCTCCCCTCTACGAGCAGTACTTC. This gives the protein CASSLAPLYEQYF.

This clonotype was picked up many times. The chain couples TRBV11-2 to TRBJ1-2; D unresolved. This CDR3 contains 17 residues. From germline, CDR1 is SGHAT and CDR2 FQNNGV. V was pared by 3 bases and J by 4 bases, with 21 bases between. Written as DNA, the CDR3 is TGTGCCAGCAGCTTCTGTGTAACAAGCAGAAAGACCTATGGCTACACCTTC. The encoded protein is CASSFCVTSRKTYGYTF.

The chain has TRBV5-1 and TRBJ2-1, with TRBD2 identical over 16 bases. The CDR3 is 18 amino acids. Germline CDR1 and CDR2: SGHRS and YFSETQ. V shed 4 bases, J shed 9 bases, and the junction held 13 bases outside the gene matches. CDR3 protein: CASSNPGLAGGIIGEQFF. CDR3 sequence (DNA): TGCGCCAGCAGCAATCCGGGACTAGCGGGAGGGATTATCGGTGAGCAGTTCTTC. The full variable domain, its missing parts supplied by reference TRBV5-1 and TRBJ2-1, is KAGVTQTPRYLIKTRGQQVTLSCSPISGHRSVSWYQQTPGQGLQFLFEYFSETQRNKGNFPGRFSGRQFSNSRSEMNVSTLELGDSALYLCASSNPGLAGGIIGEQFFGPGTRLTVL.

This clonotype was found many times. In DNA form, the CDR3 reads TGCAGTGCTAGTGATCTAGCGGGAGACGAGCAGTACTTC. Encoded protein: CSASDLAGDEQYF. The V gene is TRBV20-1, the J gene TRBJ2-7; 10 nucleotides agree with TRBD2. CDR3 length: 13 residues. Per germline, CDR1 DFQATT and CDR2 SNEGSKA (reference sequence). The trim removed 3 bases at V and 5 bases at J, leaving 4 bases unmatched.

This clonotype was recorded at least ten times. The CDR3 DNA reads TGTGCCTGGAGTAAGTTTAGCAATCAGCCCCAGCATTTT. Translated: CAWSKFSNQPQHF. The chain combines TRBV30 with TRBJ1-5; D is unclear. Germline CDR1 GTSNPN, CDR2 SVGIG (reference sequence). The V gene lost 2 bases and the J gene lost 0 bases, with 5 bases spanning the gap. This CDR3 region has 13 residues. Full variable domain (missing parts from reference TRBV30 and TRBJ1-5): SQTIHQWPATLVQPVGSPLSLECTVEGTSNPNLYWYRQAAGRGLQLLFYSVGIGQISSEVPQNLSASRPQDRQFILSSKKLLLSDSGFYLCAWSKFSNQPQHFGDGTRLSIL.

This clonotype was detected ten times or more. The rearrangement joins TRBV16 to TRBJ2-2; possible D gene TRBD1, 6 bases. This CDR3 is 15 amino acids long. Germline-derived CDR1 and CDR2 are KGHSY and FQNENV. Trimming left V 5 bases short and J 0 bases short, with 10 bases between. CDR3 sequence: CASSNSGANTGELFF. The CDR3 DNA reads as TGTGCCAGCAGCAACTCAGGGGCGAACACCGGGGAGCTGTTTTTT. The variable domain in full, completed from reference TRBV16 and TRBJ2-2, reads GEEVAQTPKHLVRGEGQKAKLYCAPIKGHSYVFWYQQVLKNEFKFLISFQNENVFDETGMPKERFSAKCLPNSPCSLEIQATKLEDSAVYFCASSNSGANTGELFFGEGSRLTVL.

This clonotype turned up a few times. A much more abundant neighbour one base away suggests this may be a read error. This sequence joins TRBV28 and TRBJ2-7, with a tentative D call TRBD1 (7 bases). CDR3 length equals 13 residues. Trimming stripped 11 bases from V and 10 bases from J, with 24 bases between. CDR1 and CDR2 from the germline V gene are MDHEN and SYDVKM. CDR3 sequence reads: CAGNAGRTGGQYF. CDR3 DNA: TGTGCCGGCAACGCGGGGAGGACAGGCGGCCAGTACTTC.